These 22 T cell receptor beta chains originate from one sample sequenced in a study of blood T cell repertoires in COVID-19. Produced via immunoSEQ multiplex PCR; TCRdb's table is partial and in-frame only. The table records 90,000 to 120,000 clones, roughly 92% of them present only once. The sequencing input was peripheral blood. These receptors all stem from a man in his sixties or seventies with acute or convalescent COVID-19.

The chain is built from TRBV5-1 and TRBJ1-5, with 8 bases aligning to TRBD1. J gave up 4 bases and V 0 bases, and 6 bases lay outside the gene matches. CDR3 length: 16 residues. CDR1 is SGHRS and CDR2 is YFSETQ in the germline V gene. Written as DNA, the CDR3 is TGCGCCAGCAGCTTGGGCAGGGGGCGCGGGAATCAGCCCCAGCATTTT. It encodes CASSLGRGRGNQPQHF.

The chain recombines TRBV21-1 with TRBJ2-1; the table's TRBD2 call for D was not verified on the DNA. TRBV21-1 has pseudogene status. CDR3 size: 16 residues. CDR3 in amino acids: CASSPSWVEVLNEQFF. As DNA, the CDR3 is TGTGCCAGCAGCCCCTCGTGGGTGGAGGTACTTAATGAGCAGTTCTTC.

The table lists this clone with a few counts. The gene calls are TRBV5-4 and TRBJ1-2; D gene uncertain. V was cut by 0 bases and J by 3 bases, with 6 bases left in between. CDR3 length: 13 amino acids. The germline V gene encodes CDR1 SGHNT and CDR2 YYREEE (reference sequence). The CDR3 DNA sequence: TGTGCCAGCAGCTTGGACCGGGACTATGGCTACACCTTC. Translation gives CASSLDRDYGYTF.

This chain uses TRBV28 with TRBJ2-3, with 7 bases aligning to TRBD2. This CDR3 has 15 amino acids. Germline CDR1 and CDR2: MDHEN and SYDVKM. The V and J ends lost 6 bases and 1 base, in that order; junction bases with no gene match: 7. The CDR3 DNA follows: TGTGCCAGCAGATCCAAGCGGGATCGCACAGATACGCAGTATTTT. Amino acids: CASRSKRDRTDTQYF. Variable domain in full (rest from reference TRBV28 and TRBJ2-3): DVKVTQSSRYLVKRTGEKVFLECVQDMDHENMFWYRQDPGLGLRLIYFSYDVKMKEKGDIPEGYSVSREKKERFSLILESASTNQTSMYLCASRSKRDRTDTQYFGPGTRLTVL.

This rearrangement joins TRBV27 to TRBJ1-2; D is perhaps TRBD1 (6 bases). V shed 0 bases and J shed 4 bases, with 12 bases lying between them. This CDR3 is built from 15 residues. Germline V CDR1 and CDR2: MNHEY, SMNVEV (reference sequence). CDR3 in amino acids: CASSLSGGQGYGYTF. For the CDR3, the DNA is TGTGCCAGCAGTTTATCCGGGGGGCAGGGCTATGGCTACACCTTC.

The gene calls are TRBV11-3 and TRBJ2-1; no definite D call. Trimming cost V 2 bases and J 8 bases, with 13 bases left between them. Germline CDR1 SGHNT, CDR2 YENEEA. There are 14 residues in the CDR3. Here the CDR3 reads CASSLSPISDEQFF. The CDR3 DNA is TGTGCCAGCAGCTTAAGCCCGATCAGCGATGAGCAGTTCTTC.

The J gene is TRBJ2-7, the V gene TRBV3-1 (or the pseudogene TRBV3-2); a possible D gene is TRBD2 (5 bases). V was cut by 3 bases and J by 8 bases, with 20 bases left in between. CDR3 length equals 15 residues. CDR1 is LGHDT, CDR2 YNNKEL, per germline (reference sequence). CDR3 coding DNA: TGTGCCAGCAGCCATAGGGTCCTGGCGACTAATAAGCAGTACTTC. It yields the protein CASSHRVLATNKQYF.

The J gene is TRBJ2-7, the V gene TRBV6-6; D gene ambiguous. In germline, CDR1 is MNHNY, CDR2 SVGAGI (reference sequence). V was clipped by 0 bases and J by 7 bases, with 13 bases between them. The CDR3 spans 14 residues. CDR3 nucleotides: TGTGCCAGCAGTTACTCCCTCCCGCAGGTTGAGCAGTACTTC. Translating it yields CASSYSLPQVEQYF.

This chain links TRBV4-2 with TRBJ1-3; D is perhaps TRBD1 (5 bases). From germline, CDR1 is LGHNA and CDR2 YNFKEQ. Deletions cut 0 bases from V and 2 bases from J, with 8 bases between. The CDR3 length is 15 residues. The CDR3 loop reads CASSQDKGTGNTIYF. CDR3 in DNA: TGTGCCAGCAGCCAAGATAAGGGGACTGGAAACACCATATATTTT.

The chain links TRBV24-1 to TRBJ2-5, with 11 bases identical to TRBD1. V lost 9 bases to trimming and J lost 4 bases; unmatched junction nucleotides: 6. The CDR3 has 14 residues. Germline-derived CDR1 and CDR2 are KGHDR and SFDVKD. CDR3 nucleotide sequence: TGTGCCACCTCGGACAGGGGGCATGGAGAGACCCAGTACTTC. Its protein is CATSDRGHGETQYF.

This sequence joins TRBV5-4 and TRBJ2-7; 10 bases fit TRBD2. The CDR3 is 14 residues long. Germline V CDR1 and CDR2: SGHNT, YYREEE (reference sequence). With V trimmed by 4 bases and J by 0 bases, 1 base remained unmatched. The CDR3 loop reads CASSPSGSSYEQYF. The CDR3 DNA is TGTGCCAGCAGCCCTAGCGGGAGCTCCTACGAGCAGTACTTC.

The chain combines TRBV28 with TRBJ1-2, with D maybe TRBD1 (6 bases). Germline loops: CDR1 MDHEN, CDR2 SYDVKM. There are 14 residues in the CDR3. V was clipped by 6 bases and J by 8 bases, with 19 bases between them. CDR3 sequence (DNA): TGTGCCAGCAGCGACGGGGGGGCAGTATACGGCTACACCTTC. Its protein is CASSDGGAVYGYTF.

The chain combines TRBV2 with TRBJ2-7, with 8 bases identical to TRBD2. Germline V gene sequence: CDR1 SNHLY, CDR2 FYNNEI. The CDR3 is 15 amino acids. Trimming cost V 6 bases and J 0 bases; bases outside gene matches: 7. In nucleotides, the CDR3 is TGTGCCAGCAGCCGAGAGCGGGGGAGCTCCTACGAGCAGTACTTC. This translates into CASSRERGSSYEQYF.

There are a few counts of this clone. CDR3 amino acids: CASKTRKEETQYF. CDR3 in DNA: TGTGCCAGCAAAACACGTAAAGAAGAGACCCAGTACTTC. The chain couples TRBV7-8 to TRBJ2-5; no clear D gene. V was trimmed by 7 bases and J by 3 bases, leaving 12 bases between them. Germline loops: CDR1 SGHVS, CDR2 FQNEAQ. This CDR3 is built from 13 residues.

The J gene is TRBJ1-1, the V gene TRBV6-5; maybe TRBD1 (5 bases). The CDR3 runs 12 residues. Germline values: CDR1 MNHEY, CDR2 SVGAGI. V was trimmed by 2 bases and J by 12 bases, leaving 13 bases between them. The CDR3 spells CASSYNRGRTFF. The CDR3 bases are TGTGCCAGCAGTTACAATCGGGGGAGGACTTTCTTT.

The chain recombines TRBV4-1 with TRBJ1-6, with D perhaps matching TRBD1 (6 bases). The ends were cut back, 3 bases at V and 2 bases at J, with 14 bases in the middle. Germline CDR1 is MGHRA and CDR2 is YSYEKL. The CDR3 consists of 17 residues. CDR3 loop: CASSQAGAEAYNSPLHF. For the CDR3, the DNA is TGCGCCAGCAGCCAGGCAGGGGCAGAGGCCTATAATTCACCCCTCCACTTT.

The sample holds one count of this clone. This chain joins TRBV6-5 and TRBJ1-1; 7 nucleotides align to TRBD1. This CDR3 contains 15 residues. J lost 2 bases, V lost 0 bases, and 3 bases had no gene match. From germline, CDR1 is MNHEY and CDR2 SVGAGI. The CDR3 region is CASSYSGTVNTEAFF. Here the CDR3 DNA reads TGTGCCAGCAGTTACTCGGGGACAGTTAACACTGAAGCTTTCTTT.

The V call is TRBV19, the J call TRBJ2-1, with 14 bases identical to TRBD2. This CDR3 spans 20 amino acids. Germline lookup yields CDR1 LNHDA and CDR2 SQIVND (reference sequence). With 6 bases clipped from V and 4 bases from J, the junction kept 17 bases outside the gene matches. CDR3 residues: CASSLGGLAGGWSSYNEQFF. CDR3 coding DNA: TGTGCCAGTAGCCTCGGAGGACTAGCGGGAGGTTGGAGTAGTTACAATGAGCAGTTCTTC.

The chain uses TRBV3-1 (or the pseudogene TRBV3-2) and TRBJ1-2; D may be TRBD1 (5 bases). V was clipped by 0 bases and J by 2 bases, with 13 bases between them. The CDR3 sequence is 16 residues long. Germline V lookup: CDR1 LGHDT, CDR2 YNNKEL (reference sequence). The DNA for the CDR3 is TGTGCCAGCAGCCAAGATCGAGGTGCAGGGAACTATGGCTACACCTTC. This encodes CASSQDRGAGNYGYTF.

The CDR3 loop reads CASSLPGGEAFF. The DNA of the CDR3 is TGTGCCAGCAGCTTACCAGGAGGTGAAGCTTTCTTT. The chain combines TRBV7-9 with TRBJ1-1; no clear D gene. Germline V gene lookup returns CDR1 SEHNR and CDR2 FQNEAQ (reference sequence). Trimming shortened V by 2 bases and J by 7 bases, and 8 bases separated the two germline ends. There are 12 residues in the CDR3.

The CDR3 nucleotides are TGTGCCACCAGTGATTATGGGGCTAGCGGGAGGGGAATTCAAGAGACCCAGTACTTC. It specifies CATSDYGASGRGIQETQYF. This rearrangement joins TRBV24-1 to TRBJ2-5; TRBD2 matches 12 bases. Germline V gives CDR1 KGHDR, CDR2 SFDVKD. Trimming took 2 bases from V and 2 from J; bases not matched to a gene: 11. The CDR3 is made up of 19 amino acids.

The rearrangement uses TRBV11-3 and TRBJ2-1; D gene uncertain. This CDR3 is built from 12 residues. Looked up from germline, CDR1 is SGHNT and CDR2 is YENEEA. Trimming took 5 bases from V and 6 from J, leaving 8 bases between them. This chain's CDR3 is CASSQTGNEQFF. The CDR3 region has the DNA TGTGCCAGCAGCCAGACTGGCAATGAGCAGTTCTTC.